This TCR beta chain was documented in a study of shared clonotypes between healthy human individuals. Findings and limits, study-wide: Clonotype sharing among donors was thought likely to change with sequencing depth. Clonotypes which were not shared had lower generation probabilities than clonotypes that all four donors shared.

Terminally differentiated effector memory CD45RA+ cells were excluded by CCR7 positive selection of CD45RO-negative cells. As regards this clone: What it binds is not known.

A deep-level run was used for the assay. In the original processing: Because ImmunoSEQ provided only junction sequences with no quality scores, the filtering differed. The repertoire was sequenced with immunoSEQ multiplex PCR; TCRdb's copy has only in-frame clones and lacks some. V and J calls and clone size are as listed in that table; D and trimming were resolved from the DNA. The repertoire holds nearly 2 million clones, about 95% seen once, with around 1% in the top ten. The receptor was derived from a man aged 18 to 30 in good health. The sequenced sample was naive CD8+ T cells sorted from blood.

CDR3 in DNA: TGTGCCAGCAGTTTATCGCCAGGGTCGAATTCACCCCTCCACTTT. It encodes CASSLSPGSNSPLHF. The chain carries TRBV27 and TRBJ1-6; the D gene is possibly TRBD1 (5 bases). Germline lookup yields CDR1 MNHEY and CDR2 SMNVEV (reference sequence). There are 15 residues in the CDR3. V was pared by 0 bases and J by 7 bases, with 10 bases between.